These T cell receptor beta chains were read from a single sample in a study of blood T cell repertoires in COVID-19. Using immunoSEQ multiplex PCR, the repertoire was profiled, and TCRdb retains in-frame clones only, with some absent. The sample shows roughly 62,000 clones, around 87% of them seen only once. Specimen: peripheral blood. The receptor source for this set is a man between 65 and 79 years old with acute or convalescent COVID-19. The CDR3 runs from the conserved cysteine through the conserved F or W. The order of the fields is clone size, J gene, V gene, D gene, CDR3 length, CDR3 DNA, CDR3 protein. D genes are given only for firm matches. Rows may omit the clone size; those that give it use once, few, many or a size class.

. | TRBJ2-1 | TRBV19 | TRBD2 | 14 | TGTGCCAGTAGTCCCGGGACTAGCCGCAATGAGCAGTTCTTC | CASSPGTSRNEQFF
. | TRBJ2-7 | TRBV14 | . | 15 | TGTGCCAGCAGCCCCCTGGACATCGGTTTATTGGAGCAGTACTTC | CASSPLDIGLLEQYF
. | TRBJ2-3 | TRBV5-1 | . | 15 | TGCGCCAGCAGCTTAGTCCGAGCGACCACAGATACGCAGTATTTT | CASSLVRATTDTQYF
once | TRBJ2-4 | TRBV4-1 | . | 13 | TGCGCCAGCAGCCAAGGTGGGGAGAACATTCAGTACTTC | CASSQGGENIQYF
. | TRBJ2-1 | TRBV5-1 | TRBD1 | 15 | TGCGCCAGCAGCTCGGTGGGACAGGGCTACAATGAGCAGTTCTTC | CASSSVGQGYNEQFF
once | TRBJ2-6 | TRBV18 | . | 16 | TGTGCCAGCTCACCAGTGGGGCTCTCTGGGGCCAACGTCCTGACTTTC | CASSPVGLSGANVLTF
. | TRBJ2-7 | TRBV6-2/TRBV6-3 | TRBD2 | 16 | TGTGCCAGCAGTTACGCGTTAAGCGGGAGCCCCTACGAGCAGTACTTC | CASSYALSGSPYEQYF
. | TRBJ1-4 | TRBV7-9 | . | 13 | TGTGCCAGCAGAAGGGGTACTAATGAAAAACTGTTTTTT | CASRRGTNEKLFF
. | TRBJ1-2 | TRBV5-4 | TRBD1 | 15 | TGTGCCAGCAGCCCAATAACACAGGGGAACTATGGCTACACCTTC | CASSPITQGNYGYTF
. | TRBJ2-3 | TRBV9 | . | 13 | TGTGCCAGCAGCGTTGCAGGGGCAGATACGCAGTATTTT | CASSVAGADTQYF
. | TRBJ1-5 | TRBV27 | TRBD1 | 17 | TGTGCCAGCAGTCCAGACAGGGGAATAATAAGCAATCAGCCCCAGCATTTT | CASSPDRGIISNQPQHF
. | TRBJ2-5 | TRBV5-6 | . | 14 | TGTGCCAGCAGCTTAGGGGGATACCAAGAGACCCAGTACTTC | CASSLGGYQETQYF
. | TRBJ2-3 | TRBV6-6 | . | 11 | TGTGCCAGCAGTCCTCGAGATACGCAGTATTTT | CASSPRDTQYF
. | TRBJ1-6 | TRBV10-3 | . | 13 | TGTGCCATCAGCGTGGGGGGTGAGTCACCCCTCCACTTT | CAISVGGESPLHF
. | TRBJ1-2 | TRBV6-1 | TRBD1 | 18 | TGTGCCAGCAGTGAACCTTCCTTCGGACAGGGACCAGCGTATGGCTACACCTTC | CASSEPSFGQGPAYGYTF
. | TRBJ1-2 | TRBV5-4 | TRBD1 | 18 | TGTGCCAGCAGCGAAGGGGGGACAGGAGCCCCTCTAGGCTATGGCTACACCTTC | CASSEGGTGAPLGYGYTF
. | TRBJ2-3 | TRBV28 | TRBD2 | 15 | TGTGCCATCAACCCCTCTAGCGGTAGCACAGATACGCAGTATTTT | CAINPSSGSTDTQYF
. | TRBJ1-1 | TRBV10-3 | TRBD1 | 15 | TGTGCCACATCATTTCGACAGGGGATATCCACTGAAGCTTTCTTT | CATSFRQGISTEAFF
. | TRBJ1-3 | TRBV4-2 | . | 16 | TGTGCCAGCAGCCATAAACTGGGACTTTCTGGAAACACCATATATTTT | CASSHKLGLSGNTIYF
. | TRBJ1-1 | TRBV9 | . | 16 | TGTGCCAGCAGCCCTCCAAGGGCAGGGCCGAACACTGAAGCTTTCTTT | CASSPPRAGPNTEAFF
. | TRBJ2-7 | TRBV10-3 | TRBD1 | 14 | TGTGCCATCAGTGACCGGGACAGAGCAAACGAGCAGTACTTC | CAISDRDRANEQYF
. | TRBJ1-1 | TRBV27 | TRBD1 | 15 | TGTGCCAGCAGCACCGCCGGGACAGGTGGCACTGAAGCTTTCTTT | CASSTAGTGGTEAFF
. | TRBJ2-7 | TRBV5-1 | . | 14 | TGCGCCAGCAGCTTGACTGATTACGCCTACGAGCAGTACTTC | CASSLTDYAYEQYF
once | TRBJ2-1 | TRBV9 | TRBD2 | 14 | TGTGCCAGCAGCGTACTAGCGGGAGTAGGTGAGCAGTTCTTC | CASSVLAGVGEQFF
. | TRBJ1-1 | TRBV19 | . | 13 | TGTGCCAGTAGTATAGTTGGAGGGTCTGAAGCTTTCTTT | CASSIVGGSEAFF
. | TRBJ1-3 | TRBV9 | TRBD1 | 18 | TGTGCCAGCAGCGTAGGGGACAGCCAAAGACTCTCTGGAAACACCATATATTTT | CASSVGDSQRLSGNTIYF
. | TRBJ2-2 | TRBV29-1 | . | 13 | TGCAGCGCCTCGGGTCGTAACACCGGGGAGCTGTTTTTT | CSASGRNTGELFF
. | TRBJ1-6 | TRBV7-2 | . | 14 | TGTGCCAGCAGCTTCGGGGGGAAAGGTTCACCCCTCCACTTT | CASSFGGKGSPLHF
. | TRBJ2-7 | TRBV3-1/TRBV3-2 | TRBD2 | 15 | TGTGCCAGCAGCCAAGGGACTAGCGGGAGGGGTGAGCAGTACTTC | CASSQGTSGRGEQYF
. | TRBJ2-5 | TRBV5-1 | TRBD2 | 14 | TGCGCCAGCAGCACCGGGACTAGCAGAGAGACCCAGTACTTC | CASSTGTSRETQYF
. | TRBJ2-5 | TRBV5-1 | TRBD1 | 18 | TGCGCCAGCAGCCGGAGCGCCCACCAGGGGGCTACGGGAGAGACCCAGTACTTC | CASSRSAHQGATGETQYF
. | TRBJ1-3 | TRBV5-1 | . | 12 | TGCGCCAGCAGCCCTTCGGGAAACACCATATATTTT | CASSPSGNTIYF
once | TRBJ1-6 | TRBV6-1 | . | 16 | TGTGCCAGCAGTGAAGCGCTACTCCGAAATAATTCACCCCTCCACTTT | CASSEALLRNNSPLHF
. | TRBJ2-4 | TRBV6-5 | . | 14 | TGTGCCAGCAGAGACCAGGGGCAGGGAAACATTCAGTACTTC | CASRDQGQGNIQYF
. | TRBJ2-5 | TRBV9 | . | 15 | TGTGCCAGCAGCCTGGGGTTGGGGCTCCAAGAGACCCAGTACTTC | CASSLGLGLQETQYF
. | TRBJ1-2 | TRBV27 | . | 13 | TGTGCCAGCAGTTTAAAATTGGACACCGGCTACACCTTC | CASSLKLDTGYTF
. | TRBJ2-2 | TRBV3-1/TRBV3-2 | . | 15 | TGTGCCAGCAGCCAAGGACAGCCTGGGACCGGGGAGCTGTTTTTT | CASSQGQPGTGELFF
. | TRBJ2-7 | TRBV27 | TRBD2 | 14 | TGTGCCAGCAAAACCGGGACTACACCTACGACGCAGTACTTC | CASKTGTTPTTQYF
once | TRBJ1-3 | TRBV7-9 | . | 14 | TGTGCCAGCAGCTTACCCATCTCTGGAAACACCATATATTTT | CASSLPISGNTIYF
. | TRBJ2-7 | TRBV30 | . | 11 | TGTGCCTGGAGTACACAATACGAGCAGTACTTC | CAWSTQYEQYF
few | TRBJ1-2 | TRBV15 | . | 15 | TGTGCCACCAGCAGAGTTACGCAGGCTAACTATGGCTACACCTTC | CATSRVTQANYGYTF
. | TRBJ2-1 | TRBV10-1 | . | 13 | TGCGCCAGCGGGACACTGAAAAACAATGAGCAGTTCTTC | CASGTLKNNEQFF
many | TRBJ2-1 | TRBV10-1 | TRBD2 | 16 | TGCGCCAGCAGCTCCTTGGGACTAGCGCCTTACTTTGAGCAGTTCTTC | CASSSLGLAPYFEQFF
. | TRBJ1-6 | TRBV5-4 | . | 15 | TGTGCCAGCAGATGGGACGGAGGGAGGGGTTCACCCCTCCACTTT | CASRWDGGRGSPLHF
. | TRBJ1-6 | TRBV27 | TRBD1 | 21 | TGTGCCAGCAGTTTATGGCCCCCCCGGCCTAACAGGGGAGGCTATAATTCACCCCTCCACTTT | CASSLWPPRPNRGGYNSPLHF
few | TRBJ2-7 | TRBV7-2 | TRBD2 | 13 | TGTGCCAGCAGCTTTAGCGGGCTGCCCGGTTGGTACTTC | CASSFSGLPGWYF
. | TRBJ2-6 | TRBV5-1 | . | 17 | TGCGCCACCCCGATATCCGACAGAGACTCCGGGGCCAACGTCCTGACTTTC | CATPISDRDSGANVLTF
few | TRBJ2-5 | TRBV7-7 | . | 16 | TGTGCTAGCAGCTTAGGGCGCCTAGTTAGGGGTGAGACCCAGTACTTC | CASSLGRLVRGETQYF
. | TRBJ2-5 | TRBV5-4 | TRBD2 | 16 | TGTGCCAGCAGGTCTGGGACTAGCGGGAGTGAAGAGACCCAGTACTTC | CASRSGTSGSEETQYF